A single sample is the source of the 20 T cell receptor beta chains below, sequenced in a study of blood T cells in healthy people across ages. For the second PCR, which ran for roughly 6 to 12 cycles, a sample-barcoded 5' primer and a J-beta primer mix were used. Using its own MiXCR run on the 5' RACE reads, TCRdb lists one record per CDR3 protein. The data contain 1.8 million or so distinct CDR3 sequences, roughly two fifths of them singletons. The specimen was blood. The receptors were sampled from a human donor in good health.

In this sample, this clonotype turned up a few times. The chain couples TRBV29-1 to TRBJ2-1; 10 bases match TRBD2. The CDR3 is made up of 15 amino acids. Germline V gives CDR1 SQVTM, CDR2 ANQGSEA. Losses at the gene ends were 4 bases for V and 4 bases for J; bases not matched to a gene: 7. This CDR3 reads CSVALAGALYNEQFF. CDR3 nucleotides: TGCAGCGTTGCCCTAGCGGGGGCCCTATACAATGAGCAGTTCTTC.

The chain links TRBV20-1 to TRBJ1-2, with a weak D call TRBD1 (6 bases). V lost 3 bases to trimming and J lost 5 bases, with 22 bases between them. Germline V gives CDR1 DFQATT, CDR2 SNEGSKA (reference sequence). The CDR3 is made up of 16 amino acids. The CDR3 sequence: CSASPRGGITRYGYTF. Written as DNA, the CDR3 is TGCAGTGCTAGCCCGAGGGGGGGTATAACTAGGTATGGCTACACCTTC.

This clonotype was picked up a small number of times. The CDR3 here is CASSLVYRGDTEAFF. In DNA form, the CDR3 reads TGTGCCAGCAGCTTAGTTTACAGGGGCGACACTGAAGCTTTCTTT. The rearrangement links TRBV7-9 to TRBJ1-1, with 7 bases identical to TRBD1. The CDR3 runs to 15 residues. The V and J ends lost 1 base and 3 bases, in that order; junction bases with no gene match: 5. Germline lookup yields CDR1 SEHNR and CDR2 FQNEAQ (reference sequence).

This clonotype was picked up many times. The chain recombines TRBV7-2 with TRBJ1-5, with no clear D. Germline CDR1 SGHTA, CDR2 FQGNSA. V shed 6 bases and J shed 2 bases, with 8 bases lying between them. The length of the CDR3 is 13 residues. CDR3 amino acids: CASSPDRNQPQHF. The CDR3 DNA sequence: TGTGCCAGCAGTCCGGACCGCAATCAGCCCCAGCATTTT. The entire variable domain, with the rest obtained from reference TRBV7-2 and TRBJ1-5, is as follows: GAGVSQSPSNKVTEKGKDVELRCDPISGHTALYWYRQSLGQGLEFLIYFQGNSAPDKSGLPSDRFSAERTGGSVSTLTIQRTQQEDSAVYLCASSPDRNQPQHFGDGTRLSIL.

This clonotype has at least ten counts. The CDR3 DNA sequence: TGCAGCGTGGACGAGGGACAGGGGGCCACAGATACGCAGTATTTT. Protein product: CSVDEGQGATDTQYF. The V gene is TRBV29-1, the J gene TRBJ2-3; 12 bases agree with TRBD1. Germline V gene data show CDR1 as SQVTM and CDR2 as ANQGSEA. CDR3 length: 15 amino acids. Losses at the gene ends were 6 bases for V and 2 bases for J; bases not matched to a gene: 6.

This clonotype was counted between two and nine times. The gene calls are TRBV5-1 and TRBJ1-1; D unclear. The CDR3 is 16 residues long. CDR1 is SGHRS, CDR2 YFSETQ, per germline. Trimming shortened V by 3 bases and J by 5 bases, and 20 bases separated the two germline ends. The CDR3, as DNA: TGCGCCAGCAGCTCAGCTTGGCCTCGATCAGGTACTGAAGCTTTCTTT. This sequence encodes CASSSAWPRSGTEAFF.

This clonotype was seen a few times. The chain is built from TRBV7-3 and TRBJ2-1, with 7 bases fitting TRBD2. The CDR3 runs to 17 residues. The V segment lost 5 bases and the J segment 3 bases; nucleotides outside the gene matches: 13. Germline assignment: CDR1 SGHTA and CDR2 FQGTGA. CDR3 sequence reads: CASSPTPGLGNYNEQFF. DNA of the CDR3: TGTGCCAGCAGCCCTACCCCCGGACTAGGAAACTACAATGAGCAGTTCTTC. The entire variable domain, with the rest obtained from reference TRBV7-3 and TRBJ2-1, is as follows: GAGVSQTPSNKVTEKGKYVELRCDPISGHTALYWYRQSLGQGPEFLIYFQGTGAADDSGLPNDRFFAVRPEGSVSTLKIQRTERGDSAVYLCASSPTPGLGNYNEQFFGPGTRLTVL.

The chain combines TRBV20-1 with TRBJ2-3, with 16 bases matching TRBD2. V trimming: 3 bases; J trimming: 5 bases; junction bases outside the gene matches: 11. The CDR3 runs to 18 residues. Germline assignment: CDR1 DFQATT and CDR2 SNEGSKA (reference sequence). The CDR3 sequence: CSARGLAGGPEVEDTQYF. Here the CDR3 DNA reads TGCAGTGCTAGGGGACTAGCGGGGGGGCCAGAGGTTGAAGATACGCAGTATTTT.

CDR3 in amino acids: CASSLSLGNEQYF. Here the CDR3 DNA reads TGTGCCAGCAGCCTCTCGTTAGGGAACGAGCAGTACTTC. V usage is TRBV28 and J usage is TRBJ2-5; D gene unclear. The end of the DNA fits TRBJ2-7 better, so the J call may be wrong. This CDR3 is built from 13 residues. Germline assignment: CDR1 MDHEN and CDR2 SYDVKM.

The chain carries TRBV5-1 and TRBJ2-7; D call uncertain. Germline-derived CDR1 and CDR2 are SGHRS and YFSETQ. Deletions cut 0 bases from V and 2 bases from J, with 12 bases between. The CDR3 consists of 15 residues. Here the CDR3 reads CASSLGTEPTYEQYF. The CDR3 DNA reads as TGCGCCAGCAGCTTGGGAACAGAACCGACCTACGAGCAGTACTTC.

Remarks on this clonotype: At one end the junction does not follow the germline gene, possibly because of a read error. The V gene is TRBV3-1, the J gene TRBJ1-5, with D possibly TRBD1 on 5 matching bases. The CDR3 contains 14 residues. CDR1 and CDR2 (germline): LGHDT, YNNKEL (reference sequence). The DNA for the CDR3 is TGTGCCAGCAGTCAGGGTCGTAGCAATCGGCCCCAGCATTTT. This codes for CASSQGRSNRPQHF.

V and J are TRBV5-1 and TRBJ1-1; D possibly corresponds to TRBD1 (5 bases). This CDR3 is built from 14 residues. CDR1 and CDR2 (germline): SGHRS, YFSETQ. V lost 0 bases to trimming and J lost 7 bases, with 13 bases between them. The CDR3: CASSLGWGTDEAFF. CDR3 bases: TGCGCCAGCAGCTTGGGGTGGGGCACCGATGAAGCTTTCTTT.

The CDR3 spells CASSLSSGDSYNEQFF. The CDR3 DNA is TGCGCCAGCAGCTTGTCGAGCGGGGACTCCTACAATGAGCAGTTCTTC. J is TRBJ2-1 and V is TRBV5-1; 7 positions match TRBD2. CDR1 and CDR2 from the germline V gene are SGHRS and YFSETQ. Trimming at V came to 1 base and at J to 0 bases, leaving 4 bases not matched to a gene. The CDR3 has 16 amino acids.

The chain links TRBV20-1 to TRBJ2-5; 7 nucleotides agree with TRBD1. The CDR3 extends over 14 amino acids. V lost 0 bases and J lost 4; bases outside the gene matches: 5. Germline values: CDR1 DFQATT, CDR2 SNEGSKA (reference sequence). CDR3 nucleotide sequence: TGCAGTGCTAGAGATAGGGCAGGGGGAGAGACCCAGTACTTC. This encodes CSARDRAGGETQYF.

This chain's CDR3 is CASSLKFGEGPRLQTQYF. The CDR3 nucleotides are TGTGCCAGCAGCTTAAAGTTTGGGGAAGGACCCCGGTTACAGACCCAGTACTTC. The chain is built from TRBV11-2 and TRBJ2-5; no clear D. V gave up 2 bases and J gave up 6 bases, with 25 bases separating them. Looked up from germline, CDR1 is SGHAT and CDR2 is FQNNGV. This CDR3 has 18 residues.

This clonotype has only a few counts. The gene calls are TRBV7-8 and TRBJ2-3; 12 bases are shared with TRBD2. Germline lookup yields CDR1 SGHVS and CDR2 FQNEAQ. The J segment lost 1 base and the V segment lost 5 bases, leaving 7 bases of the junction unmatched. This CDR3 has 17 residues. DNA for the CDR3: TGTGCCAGCAGCCGAAGGACTAGCGGGGACCGCACAGATACGCAGTATTTT. This gives the protein CASSRRTSGDRTDTQYF.

The CDR3 sequence: CASSQGRDFGYTF. The DNA of the CDR3 is TGCGCCAGCAGCCAAGGACGGGATTTCGGCTACACCTTC. The chain combines TRBV4-1 with TRBJ1-2; D ambiguous. The CDR3 sequence is 13 residues long. Germline V gene lookup returns CDR1 MGHRA and CDR2 YSYEKL. The ends were cut back, 1 base at V and 8 bases at J, with 11 bases in the middle.

About this clonotype itself: A clone one base away is much larger, so this may be a read error. This CDR3 is CASSCRDRTYEQYF. For the CDR3, the DNA is TGTGCCAGCAGTTGCCGGGACCGGACCTACGAGCAGTACTTC. The V call is TRBV12-3 or TRBV12-4, the J call TRBJ2-7; D may be TRBD1 or TRBD2 (5 bases each). The CDR3 is 14 residues long. The ends were cut back, 4 bases at V and 2 bases at J, with 12 bases in the middle.

This clonotype was found once. This rearrangement joins TRBV4-1 to TRBJ1-1; D call uncertain. The CDR3 has 13 amino acids. Trimming took off 1 base at V and 7 bases at J, with 10 bases between the two ends. Germline V gives CDR1 MGHRA, CDR2 YSYEKL. The CDR3: CASSQGTRSEAFF. The CDR3 nucleotides are TGCGCCAGCAGCCAAGGGACCCGGAGTGAAGCTTTCTTT.

This clonotype was seen only a few times. J is TRBJ2-1 and V is TRBV5-1; D is undetermined. The germline gives CDR1 SGHRS, CDR2 YFSETQ. This CDR3 has 13 residues. V was pared by 3 bases and J by 5 bases, with 9 bases between. CDR3 nucleotide sequence: TGCGCCAGCAGCTCGAGCTACGACAATGAGCAGTTCTTC. Amino acid sequence: CASSSSYDNEQFF.